Below, 17 T cell receptor beta chains from the same sample are listed, as sequenced in a study of blood T cell repertoires in COVID-19 (TCRdb year 2020). The library was generated by the immunoSEQ multiplex PCR assay. Entries here come from immuneACCESS through TCRdb and include only in-frame sequences with V and J called. Some clones fail to appear in such tables; in the studies checked, an unresolved V gene covers under half of the shortfall, and the cause of the remainder is unknown. Present in this sample are hundreds of thousands of clones, approximately 83% of which were seen just once. The leading ten clones occupy 2.5% of the sample. The sequencing input was peripheral blood. The receptors come from a woman aged 40 to 49 with active or convalescent COVID-19.

The chain carries TRBV6-5 and TRBJ1-2; possible D gene TRBD1, 5 bases. Per germline, CDR1 MNHEY and CDR2 SVGAGI. CDR3 length equals 12 residues. V lost 7 bases and J lost 1, with 7 bases in between. This CDR3 is CASTGGNYGYTF. The CDR3 DNA follows: TGTGCCAGCACCGGGGGTAACTATGGCTACACCTTC.

This rearrangement joins TRBV19 to TRBJ2-2, with TRBD1 matching over 7 bases. Germline assignment: CDR1 LNHDA and CDR2 SQIVND (reference sequence). The CDR3 covers 16 residues. Trimming cost V 6 bases and J 3 bases; bases outside gene matches: 10. Here the CDR3 DNA reads TGTGCCAGTAGCTTAGGGGGCTGGTCGGACACCGGGGAGCTGTTTTTT. Protein product: CASSLGGWSDTGELFF.

In its sample, this clone was seen once. The CDR3 loop is CASSAQVMNTEAFF. The CDR3 DNA reads as TGCGCCAGCAGCGCTCAGGTCATGAACACTGAAGCTTTCTTT. The rearrangement uses TRBV5-1 and TRBJ1-1; D call uncertain. The CDR3 has 14 residues. Deletions cut 4 bases from V and 0 bases from J, with 10 bases between. Germline V gene sequence: CDR1 SGHRS, CDR2 YFSETQ.

This rearrangement joins TRBV29-1 to TRBJ2-2; tentatively, D is TRBD2 (7 bases). Germline-derived CDR1 and CDR2 are SQVTM and ANQGSEA. V lost 0 bases and J lost 2, with 10 bases in between. CDR3 length: 15 amino acids. This chain's CDR3 is CSVEEAGANTGELFF. The CDR3 nucleotides read TGCAGCGTTGAAGAGGCGGGGGCCAACACCGGGGAGCTGTTTTTT.

The J gene is TRBJ1-1, the V gene TRBV7-3; 7 nucleotides align to TRBD1. J was trimmed by 2 bases and V by 5 bases; bases with no gene match: 5. This CDR3 contains 14 residues. Germline V CDR1 and CDR2: SGHTA, FQGTGA. The CDR3 nucleotides read TGTGCCAGCAGCCCAGGACAGGCCAACACTGAAGCTTTCTTT. Amino acid sequence: CASSPGQANTEAFF.

The CDR3: CASSELANYGYTF. The CDR3 DNA is TGTGCCAGCAGTGAATTAGCAAACTATGGCTACACCTTC. The genes are TRBV2 and TRBJ1-2; D ambiguous. V dropped 2 bases and J dropped 2 bases, with 6 bases sitting between them. Per the germline V gene, CDR1 is SNHLY and CDR2 is FYNNEI. This CDR3 has 13 residues.

The chain recombines TRBV6-6 with TRBJ1-6, with D hard to call. Looked up from germline, CDR1 is MNHNY and CDR2 is SVGAGI (reference sequence). The CDR3 spans 14 residues. The V and J ends lost 2 bases and 8 bases respectively, with 10 bases between them. The CDR3 DNA reads TGTGCCAGCAGTTACGGCCAACGGGATTCACCCCTCCACTTT. This translates into CASSYGQRDSPLHF.

The chain combines TRBV4-3 with TRBJ2-2, with 9 bases fitting TRBD1. J gave up 7 bases and V 8 bases, and 5 bases lay outside the gene matches. CDR1 and CDR2 (germline): LGHNA, YSLEER. CDR3 size: 13 residues. The CDR3: CASRTGVSGELFF. CDR3 in DNA: TGCGCCAGCCGGACAGGGGTGAGCGGGGAGCTGTTTTTT.

V is TRBV7-8 and J is TRBJ2-7, with D perhaps TRBD2 (6 bases). The CDR3 is 15 amino acids. Trimming pared 4 bases from V and 1 base from J, leaving 14 bases between. Germline V CDR1 and CDR2: SGHVS, FQNEAQ. The CDR3 region has the DNA TGTGCCAGCAGCTGGCCCGATGGAGGGTCCTACGAGCAGTACTTC. It encodes CASSWPDGGSYEQYF.

The chain uses TRBV12-2 and TRBJ2-1; TRBD1, the table's D call, lacks a check against the DNA. TRBV12-2 counts as a pseudogene. The CDR3 spans 16 residues. In DNA, the CDR3 is TGTGCAAGTCGGTCCGGACAGCCCAGCGGCAGCAATGAGCAGTTCTTC. It yields the protein CASRSGQPSGSNEQFF.

The V and J genes are TRBV18 and TRBJ1-1; D call uncertain. This CDR3 has 11 amino acids. The V gene lost 3 bases and the J gene lost 10 bases, with 9 bases spanning the gap. From germline, CDR1 is KGHSH and CDR2 LQKENI. The CDR3 sequence is CASSPGLAAFF. CDR3 bases: TGTGCCAGCTCACCCGGACTCGCAGCTTTCTTT.

This chain links TRBV5-5 with TRBJ1-3; TRBD1 matches 7 bases. The CDR3 covers 16 residues. Germline V gene sequence: CDR1 SGHKS, CDR2 YYEKEE (reference sequence). V gave up 0 bases and J gave up 0 bases; unmatched junction bases: 3. CDR3: CASSLVGQSSGNTIYF. The CDR3 nucleotides are TGTGCCAGCAGCTTGGTGGGACAGAGCTCTGGAAACACCATATATTTT.

The J gene is TRBJ1-2, the V gene TRBV18, with 11 bases that match TRBD1. J lost 2 bases, V lost 3 bases, and 8 bases had no gene match. The CDR3 is made up of 17 amino acids. Germline assignment: CDR1 KGHSH and CDR2 LQKENI. The CDR3 nucleotides read TGTGCCAGCTCACCGCAAAGGACAGGGGGCGCCAACTATGGCTACACCTTC. Translated: CASSPQRTGGANYGYTF.

The chain combines TRBV6-5 with TRBJ1-1, with D perhaps TRBD1 (6 bases). The germline V gene has CDR1 MNHEY and CDR2 SVGAGI. The CDR3 spans 13 residues. V lost 7 bases and J lost 0, with 9 bases in between. CDR3 residues: CASTRTVNTEAFF. Written as DNA, the CDR3 is TGTGCCAGCACGAGGACAGTGAACACTGAAGCTTTCTTT.

The rearrangement links TRBV3-1 (or the pseudogene TRBV3-2) to TRBJ1-2; the D is unclear. The V end lost 2 bases, the J end lost 7 bases, and 17 bases lay between the germline ends. The CDR3 totals 15 residues. The germline V gene encodes CDR1 LGHDT and CDR2 YNNKEL (reference sequence). The CDR3 spells CASSQNPVSPRGYTF. In DNA, the CDR3 is TGTGCCAGCAGCCAAAATCCAGTCTCTCCCCGTGGCTACACCTTC.

The rearrangement links TRBV14 to TRBJ1-1; unclear D gene. The CDR3 consists of 13 residues. Germline CDR1 is SGHDN and CDR2 is FVKESK. The ends were cut back, 2 bases at V and 7 bases at J, with 11 bases in the middle. This CDR3 is CASSQKDLIEAFF. CDR3 DNA sequence: TGTGCCAGCAGCCAAAAGGACTTAATTGAAGCTTTCTTT.

V and J are TRBV4-1 and TRBJ2-7; 8 nucleotides match TRBD1. The CDR3 runs to 17 residues. V was clipped by 0 bases and J by 6 bases; unmatched bases: 13. Germline assignment: CDR1 MGHRA and CDR2 YSYEKL. The CDR3 bases are TGCGCCAGCAGCCAAGAAGCCGCGACAGGGGCAACTGGCGAGCAGTACTTC. It translates to CASSQEAATGATGEQYF.